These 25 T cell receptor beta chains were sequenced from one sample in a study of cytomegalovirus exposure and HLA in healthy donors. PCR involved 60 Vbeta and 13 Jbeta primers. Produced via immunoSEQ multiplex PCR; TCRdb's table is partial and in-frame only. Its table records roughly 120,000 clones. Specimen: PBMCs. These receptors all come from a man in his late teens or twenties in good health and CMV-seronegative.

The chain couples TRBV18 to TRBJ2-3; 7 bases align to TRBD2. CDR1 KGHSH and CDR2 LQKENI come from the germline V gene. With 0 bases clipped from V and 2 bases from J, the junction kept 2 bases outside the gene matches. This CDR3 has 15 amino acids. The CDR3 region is CASSPPGTNTDTQYF. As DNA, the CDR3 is TGTGCCAGCTCACCACCGGGGACTAACACAGATACGCAGTATTTT. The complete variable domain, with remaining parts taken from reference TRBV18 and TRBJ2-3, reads NAGVMQNPRHLVRRRGQEARLRCSPMKGHSHVYWYRQLPEEGLKFMVYLQKENIIDESGMPKERFSAEFPKEGPSILRIQQVVRGDSAAYFCASSPPGTNTDTQYFGPGTRLTVL.

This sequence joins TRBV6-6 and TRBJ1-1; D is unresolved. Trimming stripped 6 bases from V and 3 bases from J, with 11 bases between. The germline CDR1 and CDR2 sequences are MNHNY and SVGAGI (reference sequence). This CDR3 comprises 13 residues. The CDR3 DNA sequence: TGTGCCAGCAGCAGTTATCCCTACACTGAAGCTTTCTTT. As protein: CASSSYPYTEAFF.

The CDR3, as DNA: TGTGCCAGCAGTGACAGCGGGACTGGGGCCAACGTCCTGACTTTC. Translated: CASSDSGTGANVLTF. The chain carries TRBV2 and TRBJ2-6, with TRBD2 matching 7 bases. In germline, CDR1 is SNHLY, CDR2 FYNNEI. The ends lost 3 bases at V and 2 bases at J; junction bases unmatched: 1. The CDR3 sequence is 15 residues long. Together with reference TRBV2 and TRBJ2-6, the CDR3 gives the full variable domain: EPEVTQTPSHQVTQMGQEVILRCVPISNHLYFYWYRQILGQKVEFLVSFYNNEISEKSEIFDDQFSVERPDGSNFTLKIRSTKLEDSAMYFCASSDSGTGANVLTFGAGSRLTVL.

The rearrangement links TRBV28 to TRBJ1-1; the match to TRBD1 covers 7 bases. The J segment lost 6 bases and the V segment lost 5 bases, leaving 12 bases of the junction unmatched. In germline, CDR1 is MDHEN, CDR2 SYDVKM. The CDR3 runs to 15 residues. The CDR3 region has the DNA TGTGCCAGCAGTCCGGGTGACAGGGATGGGGCTGAAGCTTTCTTT. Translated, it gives CASSPGDRDGAEAFF.

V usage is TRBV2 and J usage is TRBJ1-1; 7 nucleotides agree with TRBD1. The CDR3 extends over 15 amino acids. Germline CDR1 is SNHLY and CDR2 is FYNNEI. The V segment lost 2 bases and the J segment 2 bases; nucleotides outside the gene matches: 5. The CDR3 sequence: CASSESDRSNTEAFF. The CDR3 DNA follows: TGTGCCAGCAGTGAATCGGACAGGTCAAACACTGAAGCTTTCTTT.

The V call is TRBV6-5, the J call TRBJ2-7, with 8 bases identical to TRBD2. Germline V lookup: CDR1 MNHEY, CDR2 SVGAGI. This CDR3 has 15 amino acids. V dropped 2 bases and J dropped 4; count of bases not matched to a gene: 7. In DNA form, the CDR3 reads TGTGCCAGCAGTTACGACGCGGGAGGTAGATACGAGCAGTACTTC. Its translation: CASSYDAGGRYEQYF.

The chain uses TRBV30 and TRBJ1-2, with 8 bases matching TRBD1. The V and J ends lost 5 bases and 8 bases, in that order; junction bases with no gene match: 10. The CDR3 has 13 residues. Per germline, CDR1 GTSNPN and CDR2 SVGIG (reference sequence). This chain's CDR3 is CAWADRALFGYTF. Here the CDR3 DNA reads TGTGCCTGGGCGGACAGGGCTTTATTCGGCTACACCTTC.

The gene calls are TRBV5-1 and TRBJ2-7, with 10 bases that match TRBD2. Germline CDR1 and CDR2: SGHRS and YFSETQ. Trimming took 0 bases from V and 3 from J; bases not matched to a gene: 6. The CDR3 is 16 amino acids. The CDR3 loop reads CASSLVTSGPLYEQYF. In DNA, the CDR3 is TGCGCCAGCAGCTTGGTGACTAGCGGGCCGCTCTACGAGCAGTACTTC.

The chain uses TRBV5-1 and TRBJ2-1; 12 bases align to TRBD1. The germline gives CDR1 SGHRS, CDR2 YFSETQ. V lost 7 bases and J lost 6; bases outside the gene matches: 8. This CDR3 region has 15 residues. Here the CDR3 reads CASGHRDRGPNEQFF. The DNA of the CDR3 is TGCGCCAGCGGACACCGGGACAGGGGGCCCAATGAGCAGTTCTTC.

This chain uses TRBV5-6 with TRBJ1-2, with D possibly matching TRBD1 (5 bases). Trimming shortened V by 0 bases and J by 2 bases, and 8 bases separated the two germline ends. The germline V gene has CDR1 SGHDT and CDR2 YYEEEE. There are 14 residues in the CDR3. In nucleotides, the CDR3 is TGTGCCAGCAGCTTGGCCAGGGAAAACTATGGCTACACCTTC. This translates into CASSLARENYGYTF.

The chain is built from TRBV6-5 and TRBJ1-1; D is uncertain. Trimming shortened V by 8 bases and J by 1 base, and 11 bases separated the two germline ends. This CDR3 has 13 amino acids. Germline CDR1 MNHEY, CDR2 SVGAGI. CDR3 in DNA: TGTGCCAGCGGACGAGGGCCGAACACTGAAGCTTTCTTT. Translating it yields CASGRGPNTEAFF.

The CDR3 spells CAISVVTGDRPSSYEQYF. The CDR3 nucleotides are TGTGCCATCAGTGTGGTGACAGGGGACCGGCCGAGCTCCTACGAGCAGTACTTC. The rearrangement uses TRBV10-3 and TRBJ2-7; 8 bases fit TRBD1. The ends lost 4 bases at V and 0 bases at J; junction bases unmatched: 14. This CDR3 is 18 amino acids long. The germline V gene has CDR1 ENHRY and CDR2 SYGVKD.

The CDR3, as DNA: TGTGCCAGCAGCGTCGTCGGGCGGGCCTACGAGCAGTACTTC. This codes for CASSVVGRAYEQYF. The chain uses TRBV11-2 and TRBJ2-7, with D maybe TRBD2 (5 bases). Trimming left V 5 bases short and J 2 bases short, with 13 bases between. CDR1 is SGHAT and CDR2 is FQNNGV in the germline V gene. This CDR3 comprises 14 residues.

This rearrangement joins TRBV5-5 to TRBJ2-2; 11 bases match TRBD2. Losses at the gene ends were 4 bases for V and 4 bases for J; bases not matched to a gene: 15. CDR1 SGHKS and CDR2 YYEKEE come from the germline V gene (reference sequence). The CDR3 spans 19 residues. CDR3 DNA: TGTGCCAGCAGCAGAGCTGGGACTAGCGGCCGAGGGGGCACCGGGGAGCTGTTTTTT. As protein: CASSRAGTSGRGGTGELFF.

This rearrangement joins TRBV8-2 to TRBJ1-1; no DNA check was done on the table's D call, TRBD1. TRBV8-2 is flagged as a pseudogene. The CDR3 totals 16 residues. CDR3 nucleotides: TGTGGCAGTGATGTACGTAGACACTCTGTCGACACTGAAGCTTTCTTT. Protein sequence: CGSDVRRHSVDTEAFF.

The CDR3 nucleotides read TGTGCCAGCAGTTTAGGGCAGAGACAGCCCCAGCATTTT. This codes for CASSLGQRQPQHF. V and J are TRBV28 and TRBJ1-5; D gene uncertain. Germline CDR1 reads MDHEN; CDR2 reads SYDVKM. Trimming cost V 2 bases and J 7 bases, with 9 bases left between them. CDR3 length equals 13 residues.

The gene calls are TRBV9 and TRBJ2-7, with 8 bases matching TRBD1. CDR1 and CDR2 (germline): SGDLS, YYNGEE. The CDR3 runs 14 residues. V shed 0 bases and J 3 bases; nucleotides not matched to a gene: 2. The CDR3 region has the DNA TGTGCCAGCAGCGTAGGGGACAGGAACTACGAGCAGTACTTC. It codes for CASSVGDRNYEQYF. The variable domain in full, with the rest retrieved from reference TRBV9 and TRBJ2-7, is DSGVTQTPKHLITATGQRVTLRCSPRSGDLSVYWYQQSLDQGLQFLIQYYNGEERAKGNILERFSAQQFPDLHSELNLSSLELGDSALYFCASSVGDRNYEQYFGPGTRLTVT.

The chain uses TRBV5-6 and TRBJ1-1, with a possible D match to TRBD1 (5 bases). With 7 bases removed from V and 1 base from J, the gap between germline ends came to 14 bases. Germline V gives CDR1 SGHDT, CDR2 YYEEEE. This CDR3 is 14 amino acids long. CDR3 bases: TGTGCCAGCGGACGGGTGGGGCCGAACACTGAAGCTTTCTTT. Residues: CASGRVGPNTEAFF.

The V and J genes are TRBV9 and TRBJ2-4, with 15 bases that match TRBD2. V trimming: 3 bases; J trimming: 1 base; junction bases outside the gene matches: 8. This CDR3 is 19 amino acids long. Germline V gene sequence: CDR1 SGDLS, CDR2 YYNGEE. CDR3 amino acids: CASSASGLAGGKAKNIQYF. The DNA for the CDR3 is TGTGCCAGCAGCGCTTCGGGACTAGCGGGGGGTAAGGCCAAAAACATTCAGTACTTC.

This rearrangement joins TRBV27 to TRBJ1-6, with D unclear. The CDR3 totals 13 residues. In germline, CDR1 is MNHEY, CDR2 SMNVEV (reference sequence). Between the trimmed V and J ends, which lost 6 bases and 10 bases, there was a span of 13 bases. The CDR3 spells CASSQRQASPLHF. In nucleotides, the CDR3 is TGTGCCAGCAGCCAAAGACAAGCCTCACCCCTCCACTTT.

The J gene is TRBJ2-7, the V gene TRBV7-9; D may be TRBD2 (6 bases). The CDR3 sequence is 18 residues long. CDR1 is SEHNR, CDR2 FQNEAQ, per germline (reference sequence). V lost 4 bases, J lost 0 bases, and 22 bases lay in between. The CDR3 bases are TGTGCCAGCAGCTCGATCGATCGTGGGGGGAGAGACTCCTACGAGCAGTACTTC. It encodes CASSSIDRGGRDSYEQYF. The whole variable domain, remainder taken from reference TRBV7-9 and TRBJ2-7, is DTGVSQNPRHKITKRGQNVTFRCDPISEHNRLYWYRQTLGQGPEFLTYFQNEAQLEKSRLLSDRFSAERPKGSFSTLEIQRTEQGDSAMYLCASSSIDRGGRDSYEQYFGPGTRLTVT.

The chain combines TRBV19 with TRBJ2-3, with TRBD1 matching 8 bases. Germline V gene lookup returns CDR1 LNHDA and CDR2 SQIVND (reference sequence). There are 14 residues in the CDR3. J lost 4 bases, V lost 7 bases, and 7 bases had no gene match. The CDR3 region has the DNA TGTGCCAGTAAGCCAGGGGGCGCATCAGATACGCAGTATTTT. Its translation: CASKPGGASDTQYF.

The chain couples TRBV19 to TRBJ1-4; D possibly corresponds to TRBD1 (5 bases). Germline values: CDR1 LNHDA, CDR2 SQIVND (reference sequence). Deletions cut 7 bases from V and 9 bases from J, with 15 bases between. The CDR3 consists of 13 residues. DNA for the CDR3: TGTGCCAGTAAGCAGGGTGATGTTAAAAAACTGTTTTTT. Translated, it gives CASKQGDVKKLFF.

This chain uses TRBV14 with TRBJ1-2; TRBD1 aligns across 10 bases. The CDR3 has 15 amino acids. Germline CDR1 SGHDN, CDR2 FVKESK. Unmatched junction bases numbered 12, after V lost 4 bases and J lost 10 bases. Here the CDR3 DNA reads TGTGCCAGCAGCCGCGTTGGGACAGGGGCTCCCTCCTACACCTTC. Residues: CASSRVGTGAPSYTF.

CDR3 nucleotides: TGTGCCAGCAGCTTACTAGCGGGAGGAGGCGCAGATACGCAGTATTTT. Translating gives CASSLLAGGGADTQYF. The chain joins TRBV7-9 to TRBJ2-3, with 11 positions matching TRBD2. V was pared by 2 bases and J by 4 bases, with 5 bases of the junction left unmatched. This CDR3 spans 16 amino acids. Looked up from germline, CDR1 is SEHNR and CDR2 is FQNEAQ (reference sequence). Variable domain in full (rest from reference TRBV7-9 and TRBJ2-3): DTGVSQNPRHKITKRGQNVTFRCDPISEHNRLYWYRQTLGQGPEFLTYFQNEAQLEKSRLLSDRFSAERPKGSFSTLEIQRTEQGDSAMYLCASSLLAGGGADTQYFGPGTRLTVL.